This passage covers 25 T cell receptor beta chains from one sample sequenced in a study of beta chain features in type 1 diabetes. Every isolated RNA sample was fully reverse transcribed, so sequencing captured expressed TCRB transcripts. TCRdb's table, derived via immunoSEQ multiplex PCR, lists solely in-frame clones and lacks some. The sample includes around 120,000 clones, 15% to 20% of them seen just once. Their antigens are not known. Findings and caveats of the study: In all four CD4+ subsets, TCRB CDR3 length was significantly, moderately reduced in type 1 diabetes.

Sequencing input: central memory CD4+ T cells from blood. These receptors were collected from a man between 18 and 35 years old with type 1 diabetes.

Here the CDR3 reads CAISMGSARETQYF. In DNA form, the CDR3 reads TGTGCTATATCGATGGGGTCGGCACGAGAGACCCAGTACTTC. This sequence joins TRBV2 and TRBJ2-5, with D unclear. Germline-derived CDR1 and CDR2 are SNHLY and FYNNEI. This CDR3 has 14 residues.

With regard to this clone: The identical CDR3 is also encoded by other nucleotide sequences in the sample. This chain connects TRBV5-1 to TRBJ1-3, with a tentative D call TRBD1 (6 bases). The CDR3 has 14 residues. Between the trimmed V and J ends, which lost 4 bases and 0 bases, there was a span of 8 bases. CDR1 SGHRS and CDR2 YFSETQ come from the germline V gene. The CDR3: CASSPGDSGNTIYF. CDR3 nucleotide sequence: TGCGCCAGCAGCCCAGGGGACTCTGGAAACACCATATATTTT.

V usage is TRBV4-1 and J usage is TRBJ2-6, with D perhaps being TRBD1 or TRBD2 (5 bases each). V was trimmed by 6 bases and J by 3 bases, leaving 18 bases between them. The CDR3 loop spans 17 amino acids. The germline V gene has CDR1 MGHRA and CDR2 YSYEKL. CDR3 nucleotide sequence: TGCGCCAGCAGAACTCCAGGGACGTCTGGTGGGGCCAACGTCCTGACTTTC. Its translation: CASRTPGTSGGANVLTF.

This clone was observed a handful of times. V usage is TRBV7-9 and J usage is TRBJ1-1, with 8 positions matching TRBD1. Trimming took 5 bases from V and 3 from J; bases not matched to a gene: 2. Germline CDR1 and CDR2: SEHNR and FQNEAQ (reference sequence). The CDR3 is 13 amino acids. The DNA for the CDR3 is TGTGCCAGCAGCATGGGACAGGACACTGAAGCTTTCTTT. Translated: CASSMGQDTEAFF. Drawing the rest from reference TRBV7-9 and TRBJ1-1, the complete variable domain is DTGVSQNPRHKITKRGQNVTFRCDPISEHNRLYWYRQTLGQGPEFLTYFQNEAQLEKSRLLSDRFSAERPKGSFSTLEIQRTEQGDSAMYLCASSMGQDTEAFFGQGTRLTVV.

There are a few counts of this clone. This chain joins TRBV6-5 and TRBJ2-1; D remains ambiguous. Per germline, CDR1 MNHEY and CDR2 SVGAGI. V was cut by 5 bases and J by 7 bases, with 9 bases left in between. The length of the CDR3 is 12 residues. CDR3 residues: CASSTLGNEQFF. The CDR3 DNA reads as TGTGCCAGCAGTACCCTAGGGAATGAGCAGTTCTTC.

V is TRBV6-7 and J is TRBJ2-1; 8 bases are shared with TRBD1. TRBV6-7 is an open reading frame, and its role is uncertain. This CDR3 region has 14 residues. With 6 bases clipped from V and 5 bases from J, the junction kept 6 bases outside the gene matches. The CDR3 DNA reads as TGTGCCAGCAGACCCGGGACAGGCGACAATGAGCAGTTCTTC. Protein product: CASRPGTGDNEQFF.

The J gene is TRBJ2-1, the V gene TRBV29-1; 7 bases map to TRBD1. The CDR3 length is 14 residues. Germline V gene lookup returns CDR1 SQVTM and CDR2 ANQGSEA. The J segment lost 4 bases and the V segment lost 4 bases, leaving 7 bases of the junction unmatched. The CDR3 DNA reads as TGCAGCGTTGTATCACAGGGGACATACAATGAGCAGTTCTTC. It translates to CSVVSQGTYNEQFF.

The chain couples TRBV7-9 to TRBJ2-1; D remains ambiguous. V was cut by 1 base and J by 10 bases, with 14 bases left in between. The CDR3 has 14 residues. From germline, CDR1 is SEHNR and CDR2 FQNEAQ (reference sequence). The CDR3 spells CASSLDSVRLEQFF. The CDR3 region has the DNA TGTGCCAGCAGCTTAGATTCCGTAAGACTCGAGCAGTTCTTC.

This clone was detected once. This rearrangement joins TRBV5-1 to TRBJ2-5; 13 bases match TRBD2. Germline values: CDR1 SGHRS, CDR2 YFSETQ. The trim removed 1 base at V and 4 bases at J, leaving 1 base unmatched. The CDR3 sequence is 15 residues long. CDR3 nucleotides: TGCGCCAGCAGCTTGACTAGCGGGAGGGCAGAGACCCAGTACTTC. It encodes CASSLTSGRAETQYF.

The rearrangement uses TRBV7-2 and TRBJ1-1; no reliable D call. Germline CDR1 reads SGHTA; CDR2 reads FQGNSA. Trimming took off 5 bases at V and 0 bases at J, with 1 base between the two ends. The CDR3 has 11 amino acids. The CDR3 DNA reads TGTGCCAGCAGCCTGAACACTGAAGCTTTCTTT. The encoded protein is CASSLNTEAFF.

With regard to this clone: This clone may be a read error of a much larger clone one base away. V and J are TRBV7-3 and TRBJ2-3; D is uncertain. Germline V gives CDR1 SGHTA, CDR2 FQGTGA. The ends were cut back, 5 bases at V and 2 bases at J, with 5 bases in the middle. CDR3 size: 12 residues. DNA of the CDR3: TGTGCCAGCAGCCCTTACACAGATACGCAGTATTTT. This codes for CASSPYTDTQYF.

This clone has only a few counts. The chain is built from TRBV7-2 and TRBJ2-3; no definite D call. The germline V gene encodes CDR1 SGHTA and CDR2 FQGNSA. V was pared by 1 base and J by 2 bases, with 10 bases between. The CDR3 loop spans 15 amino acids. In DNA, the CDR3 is TGTGCCAGCAGCTTAGGGACCTACTACACAGATACGCAGTATTTT. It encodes CASSLGTYYTDTQYF.

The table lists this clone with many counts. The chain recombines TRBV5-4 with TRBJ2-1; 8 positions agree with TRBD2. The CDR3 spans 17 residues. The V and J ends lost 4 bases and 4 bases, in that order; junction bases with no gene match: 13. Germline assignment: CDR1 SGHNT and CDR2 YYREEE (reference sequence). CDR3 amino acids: CASSPSLARGVYNEQFF. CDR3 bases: TGTGCCAGCAGCCCCTCGTTAGCGCGGGGGGTATACAATGAGCAGTTCTTC.

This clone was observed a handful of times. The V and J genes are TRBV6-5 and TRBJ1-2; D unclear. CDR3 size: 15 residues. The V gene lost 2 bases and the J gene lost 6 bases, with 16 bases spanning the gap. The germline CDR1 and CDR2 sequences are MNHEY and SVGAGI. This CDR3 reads CASSYRGSLDNGYTF. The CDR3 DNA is TGTGCCAGCAGTTACCGTGGGAGCTTAGATAATGGCTACACCTTC.

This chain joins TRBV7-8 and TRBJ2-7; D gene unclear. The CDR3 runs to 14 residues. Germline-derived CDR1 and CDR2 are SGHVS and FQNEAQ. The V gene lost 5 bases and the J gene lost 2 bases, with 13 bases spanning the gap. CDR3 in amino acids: CASSLTRGPYEQYF. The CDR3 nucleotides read TGTGCCAGCAGCCTAACAAGAGGACCCTACGAGCAGTACTTC. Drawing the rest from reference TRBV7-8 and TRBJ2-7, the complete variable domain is GAGVSQSPRYKVAKRGQDVALRCDPISGHVSLFWYQQALGQGPEFLTYFQNEAQLDKSGLPSDRFFAERPEGSVSTLKIQRTQQEDSAVYLCASSLTRGPYEQYFGPGTRLTVT.

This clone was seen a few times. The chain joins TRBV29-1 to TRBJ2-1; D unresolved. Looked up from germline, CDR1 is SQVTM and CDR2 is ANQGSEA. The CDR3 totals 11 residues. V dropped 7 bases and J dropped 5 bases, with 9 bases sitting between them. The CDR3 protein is CSGSPHNEQFF. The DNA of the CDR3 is TGCAGCGGCTCCCCGCACAATGAGCAGTTCTTC.

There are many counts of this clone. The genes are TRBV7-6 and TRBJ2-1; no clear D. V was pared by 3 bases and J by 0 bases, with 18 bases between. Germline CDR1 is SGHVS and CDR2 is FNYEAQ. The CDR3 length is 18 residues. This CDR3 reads CASSLGSNPAVSYNEQFF. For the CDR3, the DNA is TGTGCCAGCAGCTTGGGTTCGAATCCCGCAGTCTCCTACAATGAGCAGTTCTTC.

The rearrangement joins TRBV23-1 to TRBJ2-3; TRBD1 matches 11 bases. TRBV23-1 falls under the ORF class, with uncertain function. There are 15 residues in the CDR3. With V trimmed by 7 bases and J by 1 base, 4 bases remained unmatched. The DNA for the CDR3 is TGCGCCAGCACCCTGGGACAGGGGGGCACAGATACGCAGTATTTT. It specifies CASTLGQGGTDTQYF.

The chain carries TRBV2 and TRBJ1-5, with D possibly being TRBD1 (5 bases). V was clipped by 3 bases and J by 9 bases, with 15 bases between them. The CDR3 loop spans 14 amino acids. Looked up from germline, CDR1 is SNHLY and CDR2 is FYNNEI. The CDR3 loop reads CASSDLAQGRPQHF. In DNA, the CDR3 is TGTGCCAGCAGTGATCTGGCCCAGGGAAGGCCCCAGCATTTT.

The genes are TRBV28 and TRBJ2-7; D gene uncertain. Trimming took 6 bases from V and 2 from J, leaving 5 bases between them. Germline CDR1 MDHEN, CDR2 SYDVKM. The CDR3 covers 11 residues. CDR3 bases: TGTGCCAGCAGCAAAACCTACGAGCAGTACTTC. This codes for CASSKTYEQYF.

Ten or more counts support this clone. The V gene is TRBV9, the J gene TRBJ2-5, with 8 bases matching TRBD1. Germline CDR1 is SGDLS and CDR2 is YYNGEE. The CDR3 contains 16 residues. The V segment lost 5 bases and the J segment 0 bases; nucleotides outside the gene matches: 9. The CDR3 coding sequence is TGTGCCAGCAGTCTCTCAGGGGGCGCGTACCAAGAGACCCAGTACTTC. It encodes CASSLSGGAYQETQYF.

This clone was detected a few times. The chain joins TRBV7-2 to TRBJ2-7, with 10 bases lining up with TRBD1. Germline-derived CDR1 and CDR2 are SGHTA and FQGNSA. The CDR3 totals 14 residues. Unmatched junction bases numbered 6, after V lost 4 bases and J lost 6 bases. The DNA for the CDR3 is TGTGCCAGCAGCTCCACGACAGGGGGCATCGAGCAGTACTTC. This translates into CASSSTTGGIEQYF. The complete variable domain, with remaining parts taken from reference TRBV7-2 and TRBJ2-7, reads GAGVSQSPSNKVTEKGKDVELRCDPISGHTALYWYRQSLGQGLEFLIYFQGNSAPDKSGLPSDRFSAERTGGSVSTLTIQRTQQEDSAVYLCASSSTTGGIEQYFGPGTRLTVT.

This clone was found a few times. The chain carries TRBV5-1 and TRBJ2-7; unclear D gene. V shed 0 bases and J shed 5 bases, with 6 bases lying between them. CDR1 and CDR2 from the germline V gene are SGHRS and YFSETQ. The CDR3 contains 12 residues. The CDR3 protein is CASSLAFDEQYF. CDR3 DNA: TGCGCCAGCAGCTTGGCCTTTGACGAGCAGTACTTC.

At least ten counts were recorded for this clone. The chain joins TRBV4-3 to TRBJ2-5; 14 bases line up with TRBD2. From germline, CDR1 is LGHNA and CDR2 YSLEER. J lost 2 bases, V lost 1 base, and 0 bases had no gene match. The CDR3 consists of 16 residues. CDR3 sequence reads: CASSQGLAGGQETQYF. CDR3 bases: TGCGCCAGCAGCCAAGGACTAGCGGGGGGGCAAGAGACCCAGTACTTC.

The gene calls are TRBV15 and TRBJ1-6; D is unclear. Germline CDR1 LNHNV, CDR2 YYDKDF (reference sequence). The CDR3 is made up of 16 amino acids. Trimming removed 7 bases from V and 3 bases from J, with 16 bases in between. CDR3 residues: CATTQITGLYNSPLHF. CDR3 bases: TGTGCCACCACCCAAATCACTGGGCTCTATAATTCACCCCTCCACTTT.